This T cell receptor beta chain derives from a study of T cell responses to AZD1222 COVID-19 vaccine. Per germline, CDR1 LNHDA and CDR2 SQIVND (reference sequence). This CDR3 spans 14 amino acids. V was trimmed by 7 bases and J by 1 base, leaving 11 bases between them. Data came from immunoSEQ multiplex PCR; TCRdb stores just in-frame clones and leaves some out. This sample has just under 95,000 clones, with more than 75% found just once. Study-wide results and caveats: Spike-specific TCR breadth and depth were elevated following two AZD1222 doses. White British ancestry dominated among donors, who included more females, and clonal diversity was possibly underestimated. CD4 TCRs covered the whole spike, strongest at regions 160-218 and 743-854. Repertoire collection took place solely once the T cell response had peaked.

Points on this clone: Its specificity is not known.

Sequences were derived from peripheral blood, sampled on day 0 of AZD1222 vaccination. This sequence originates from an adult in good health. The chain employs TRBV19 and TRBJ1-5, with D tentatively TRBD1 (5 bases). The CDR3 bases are TGTGCCAGTAACGCAGGGTCGAGCAATCAGCCCCAGCATTTT. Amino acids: CASNAGSSNQPQHF. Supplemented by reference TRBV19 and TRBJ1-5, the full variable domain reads DGGITQSPKYLFRKEGQNVTLSCEQNLNHDAMYWYRQDPGQGLRLIYYSQIVNDFQKGDIAEGYSVSREKKESFPLTVTSAQKNPTAFYLCASNAGSSNQPQHFGDGTRLSIL.